This TCR beta chain was documented in a study of tumor-infiltrating lymphocytes in primary liver carcinoma. Overall study results and limits: A significantly higher top-250-clone fraction was found in tumors than in blood (p = 0.039). Bulk unsorted samples prevented comparison of CD4+ and CD8+ repertoires.

TCR beta cDNA was prepared out of roughly 520 ng total RNA by means of a constant-region primer. ARM-PCR, slightly modified, supplied the TCR beta libraries through three nested multiplex PCR rounds. PCR rounds one and two used TRBV1-TRBV30 forward primers with a C-beta reverse primer for roughly 9 cycles each. TCRdb itself ran the multiplex PCR reads through MiXCR, one entry per CDR3 protein. The sample records 300,000 to 350,000 distinct CDR3 sequences, around three fifths being singletons. Notes on this clonotype: Its antigen is currently unknown. This sequence may be a read error, since a much larger clone differs from it by one base.

CDR3 length: 15 residues. The V gene's germline CDR1 is LGHNA and CDR2 YNFKEQ. Blood RNA came from unsorted whole blood; germline DNA was also extracted. Sequences were obtained from peripheral blood. The clonotype originates from a woman in her 30s with primary liver carcinoma and hepatitis B virus infection. J is TRBJ2-1 and V is TRBV4-2; 11 bases agree with TRBD2. DNA for the CDR3: TGTGCCCGCAGCCAAACTAGCGGGAGTTACAATGAGCAGTTCTTC. Translation gives CARSQTSGSYNEQFF.